This T cell receptor beta chain was captured by sequencing in a study of blood T cell repertoires in COVID-19. Assay used: immunoSEQ multiplex PCR; TCRdb lists only in-frame clones, some missing. The sample contains approximately 250,000 clones, around 80% of which appear only once. From germline, CDR1 is MDHEN and CDR2 SYDVKM. V lost 3 bases and J 8 bases, leaving 13 bases between the germline ends. The CDR3 totals 13 residues. This sequence joins TRBV28 and TRBJ1-1; perhaps TRBD1 as D (6 bases). Sequencing was performed on PBMCs or T cells enriched from blood (not recorded which). The sequence came from a man aged 30 to 39 with acute COVID-19. The CDR3 reads CASSLARGREAFF. The CDR3, as DNA: TGTGCCAGCAGTTTGGCCAGGGGTCGAGAAGCTTTCTTT.